Presented here are 2 T cell receptor beta chains from one specimen sequenced in a study of OX40 agonist ivuxolimab in advanced cancers. Library generation was performed with the immunoSEQ multiplex PCR assay. Not all clones reach the TCRdb copy of this immuneACCESS table, which keeps in-frame sequences only. Checked studies attribute under half of the gap to unresolved V genes and leave the rest unexplained. The sample contains 55,000 or so clones, more than 75% of them found a single time. The ten largest clones take up approximately 15% of the sample. The material sequenced was CD4+ or CD8+ T cells sorted from blood, taken in a trial of the OX40 agonist ivuxolimab. The receptors originated from an adult with an advanced solid tumor such as melanoma, head and neck, liver or kidney cancer.

CDR3 nucleotides: TGCGCCAGCAGCTCCTACGGACAGGGTAGCGAAAAACTGTTTTTT. This translates into CASSSYGQGSEKLFF. The V and J genes are TRBV5-1 and TRBJ1-4; 8 bases map to TRBD1. Germline assignment: CDR1 SGHRS and CDR2 YFSETQ. With V trimmed by 3 bases and J by 8 bases, 9 bases remained unmatched. This CDR3 contains 15 residues.

V and J are TRBV5-1 and TRBJ1-1, with a weak D call TRBD1 (5 bases). The V and J ends lost 0 bases and 6 bases respectively, with 12 bases between them. This CDR3 spans 14 amino acids. Germline loops: CDR1 SGHRS, CDR2 YFSETQ. The CDR3 nucleotides read TGCGCCAGCAGCTTGGGATGGGGGAGGCCTGAAGCTTTCTTT. This codes for CASSLGWGRPEAFF.